The source of this T cell receptor beta chain is a study of blood T cells in healthy people across ages. Through a sample-barcoded 5' primer and a J-beta primer mix, a second PCR was run for roughly 6 to 11 cycles. One entry per CDR3 protein, called by TCRdb with MiXCR from the 5' RACE reads. The sample has about 830,000 distinct CDR3 sequences, about 59% seen once. V dropped 2 bases and J dropped 0 bases, with 14 bases sitting between them. The CDR3 covers 18 residues. The V gene's germline CDR1 is LNHDA and CDR2 SQIVND (reference sequence). V usage is TRBV19 and J usage is TRBJ2-6; D gene uncertain. The receptor was derived from a man aged 25-40 years in good health. Sequencing was performed on blood. CDR3 in DNA: TGTGCCAGTAGTATAACAAAAGCGAGATACTCTGGGGCCAACGTCCTGACTTTC. Protein: CASSITKARYSGANVLTF.